One sample yielded the 24 T cell receptor beta chains listed below, sequenced in a study of blood T cells in healthy people across ages. A second PCR of about 7 to 12 cycles used a sample-barcoded 5' primer and a J-beta primer mix. In TCRdb, the 5' RACE reads were re-called with MiXCR into one record per CDR3 protein. The profile shows around 850,000 distinct CDR3 sequences, about 37% of them singletons. The sample comprised blood. The receptors shown here come from a man between 18 and 35 years old in good health.

V usage is TRBV7-9 and J usage is TRBJ2-7; TRBD2 matches at 10 bases. The CDR3 is 14 residues long. V lost 5 bases and J lost 3; bases outside the gene matches: 4. CDR1 and CDR2 from the germline V gene are SEHNR and FQNEAQ (reference sequence). In DNA, the CDR3 is TGTGCCAGCAGCCCGCGACTAGCGGGCTACGAGCAGTACTTC. Its protein is CASSPRLAGYEQYF.

This clonotype has only a few counts. This sequence joins TRBV20-1 and TRBJ2-3; D tentatively fits TRBD1 or TRBD2 (6 bases each). Deletions cut 0 bases from V and 0 bases from J, with 16 bases between. CDR3 length: 17 amino acids. Per the germline V gene, CDR1 is DFQATT and CDR2 is SNEGSKA (reference sequence). CDR3 region: CSARDLDGGLSTDTQYF. CDR3 DNA: TGCAGTGCTAGAGACCTTGACGGGGGCCTTAGCACAGATACGCAGTATTTT.

This clonotype was counted once. The chain uses TRBV25-1 and TRBJ2-7; TRBD1 or TRBD2 may be the D gene (5 bases each). Trimming left V 3 bases short and J 3 bases short, with 9 bases between. CDR1 and CDR2 from the germline V gene are MGHDK and SYGVNS. The CDR3 extends over 13 amino acids. CDR3 nucleotide sequence: TGTGCCAGCAGTGACTGGGGACGCTACGAGCAGTACTTC. This encodes CASSDWGRYEQYF.

This clonotype was detected many times. This rearrangement joins TRBV12-3 or TRBV12-4 to TRBJ1-2; D gene ambiguous. Trimming shortened V by 6 bases and J by 4 bases, and 12 bases separated the two germline ends. The CDR3 spans 13 residues. For the CDR3, the DNA is TGTGCCAGCAGCTACAACTCTCGCTATGGCTACACCTTC. Encoded protein: CASSYNSRYGYTF.

In this sample, this clonotype turned up a few times. This chain links TRBV4-3 with TRBJ1-2; perhaps TRBD1 as D (6 bases). The germline gives CDR1 LGHNA, CDR2 YSLEER. V dropped 1 base and J dropped 0 bases, with 21 bases sitting between them. The CDR3 is 19 residues long. The CDR3 DNA is TGCGCCAGCAGCCAAGGGTTAAGTTGGCAGGGGACCGCTAACTATGGCTACACCTTC. It codes for CASSQGLSWQGTANYGYTF.

This clonotype came up a few times. V is TRBV20-1 and J is TRBJ2-1; the match to TRBD1 covers 8 bases. The J call may not be correct, given that the DNA end is closer to TRBJ2-7. The germline CDR1 and CDR2 sequences are DFQATT and SNEGSKA (reference sequence). This CDR3 is built from 15 residues. For the CDR3, the DNA is TGCAGTGCTAGCGCCACAGGGGGATCCTACAATGAGCAGTACTTC. As protein: CSASATGGSYNEQYF.

The chain uses TRBV5-1 and TRBJ1-1, with 10 bases that match TRBD1. The V gene end was trimmed by 7 bases and the J gene end by 7 bases; junction bases not matched to a gene: 7. The CDR3 has 13 amino acids. Germline values: CDR1 SGHRS, CDR2 YFSETQ. The CDR3 here is CASYGTGVGEAFF. The DNA for the CDR3 is TGCGCCAGCTATGGGACAGGGGTAGGTGAAGCTTTCTTT.

In regard to this clonotype: Being one base from a much bigger clone, this may be a read error. The chain combines TRBV20-1 with TRBJ2-5; a possible D gene is TRBD2 (6 bases). This CDR3 spans 16 amino acids. V was pared by 5 bases and J by 2 bases, with 21 bases between. Germline V gives CDR1 DFQATT, CDR2 SNEGSKA (reference sequence). The CDR3 region is CSAHRLVPSEQETQYF. The CDR3 region has the DNA TGCAGTGCTCACAGACTAGTGCCTAGCGAGCAAGAGACCCAGTACTTC.

In its sample, this clonotype was seen many times. A read error may produce the germline difference seen at one junction end. V and J are TRBV7-2 and TRBJ2-5, with D perhaps TRBD1 (5 bases). Looked up from germline, CDR1 is SGHTA and CDR2 is FQGNSA. This CDR3 region has 14 residues. The CDR3 spells CASSLGERQETQYF. The CDR3 nucleotides are TGTGCCAGCAGTTTAGGGGAAAGGCAAGAGACCCAGTACTTC. Based on the CDR3 plus reference TRBV7-2 and TRBJ2-5, the full variable domain is GAGVSQSPSNKVTEKGKDVELRCDPISGHTALYWYRQSLGQGLEFLIYFQGNSAPDKSGLPSDRFSAERTGGSVSTLTIQRTQQEDSAVYLCASSLGERQETQYFGPGTRLLVL.

The V and J genes are TRBV10-3 and TRBJ1-5; 8 bases are a match to TRBD1. The germline gives CDR1 ENHRY, CDR2 SYGVKD. The J segment lost 0 bases and the V segment lost 4 bases, leaving 5 bases of the junction unmatched. The CDR3 is made up of 16 amino acids. DNA for the CDR3: TGTGCCATCAGTGCAGAGACAGGGGATAGCAATCAGCCCCAGCATTTT. It yields the protein CAISAETGDSNQPQHF.

CDR3 sequence (DNA): TGCGCCAGCAGCAAGGAAGGGACAGGGGGTGGCTACACCTTC. Translation: CASSKEGTGGGYTF. J is TRBJ1-2 and V is TRBV5-1; TRBD1 matches at 11 bases. Germline trimming cut 4 bases from V and 7 bases from J; bases unmatched to any gene: 6. The CDR3 extends over 14 amino acids. Per germline, CDR1 SGHRS and CDR2 YFSETQ.

This clonotype was recorded many times. V gene TRBV6-5 combines with J gene TRBJ2-1; 11 bases are a match to TRBD2. CDR1 MNHEY and CDR2 SVGAGI come from the germline V gene. CDR3 length: 15 amino acids. V lost 6 bases to trimming and J lost 4 bases; unmatched junction nucleotides: 5. CDR3 region: CASRGSSGGYNEQFF. CDR3 DNA: TGTGCCAGCAGGGGCTCTAGCGGGGGGTACAATGAGCAGTTCTTC.

This rearrangement joins TRBV6-6 to TRBJ2-1; the D is unclear. CDR3 size: 12 residues. Germline values: CDR1 MNHNY, CDR2 SVGAGI (reference sequence). V was clipped by 7 bases and J by 4 bases, with 8 bases between them. The CDR3, as DNA: TGTGCCAGCAAAAAAGATTACAATGAGCAGTTCTTC. Translating it yields CASKKDYNEQFF.

The chain joins TRBV6-4 to TRBJ2-2; 7 bases agree with TRBD1. V lost 6 bases to trimming and J lost 5 bases; unmatched junction nucleotides: 9. The CDR3 spans 15 residues. CDR1 MRHNA and CDR2 SNTAGT come from the germline V gene. In DNA form, the CDR3 reads TGTGCCAGCAGCGACAGGGCGGATCGTACCGGGGAGCTGTTTTTT. Its translation is CASSDRADRTGELFF.

This clonotype was recorded a few times. This chain uses TRBV7-9 with TRBJ2-1, with TRBD2 matching 12 bases. CDR3 length: 15 amino acids. CDR1 SEHNR and CDR2 FQNEAQ come from the germline V gene (reference sequence). V shed 6 bases and J 8 bases; nucleotides not matched to a gene: 8. The CDR3 nucleotides read TGTGCCAGCAGTTCGGAACGACTAGCGGGGGATGAGCAGTTCTTC. It yields the protein CASSSERLAGDEQFF.

This clonotype occurred a few times. The gene calls are TRBV5-6 and TRBJ1-2; 9 bases agree with TRBD1. Germline CDR1 SGHDT, CDR2 YYEEEE. CDR3 length: 16 amino acids. V was pared by 4 bases and J by 2 bases, with 9 bases of the junction left unmatched. The CDR3 here is CASSPPGTGLNYGYTF. The CDR3 bases are TGTGCCAGCAGCCCTCCCGGGACAGGGCTAAACTATGGCTACACCTTC. Full variable domain (missing parts from reference TRBV5-6 and TRBJ1-2): DAGVTQSPTHLIKTRGQQVTLRCSPKSGHDTVSWYQQALGQGPQFIFQYYEEEERQRGNFPDRFSGHQFPNYSSELNVNALLLGDSALYLCASSPPGTGLNYGYTFGSGTRLTVV.

This clonotype was picked up many times. The J gene is TRBJ2-1, the V gene TRBV10-3; 7 nucleotides agree with TRBD2. The germline V gene encodes CDR1 ENHRY and CDR2 SYGVKD. Unmatched junction bases numbered 3, after V lost 0 bases and J lost 4 bases. CDR3 length: 15 residues. The CDR3 DNA sequence: TGTGCCATCAGTGAGTCGGGGAGGGGATACAATGAGCAGTTCTTC. Translating it yields CAISESGRGYNEQFF.

This clonotype was counted only a few times. V gene TRBV21-1 combines with J gene TRBJ2-1; TRBD1, the table's D call, was not compared with the DNA. TRBV21-1 is a known pseudogene. The CDR3 covers 17 residues. The CDR3 is CASCVTGEPSSYNEQFF. DNA for the CDR3: TGTGCCAGCTGTGTGACAGGGGAACCGAGCTCCTACAATGAGCAGTTCTTC.

The chain combines TRBV2 with TRBJ1-2, with 8 nucleotides matching TRBD1. This CDR3 is built from 15 residues. In germline, CDR1 is SNHLY, CDR2 FYNNEI. The V gene end was trimmed by 8 bases and the J gene end by 0 bases; junction bases not matched to a gene: 8. CDR3 nucleotide sequence: TGTGCCAGCCCCCAGGCAGGGGGCACTAACTATGGCTACACCTTC. Amino acids: CASPQAGGTNYGYTF.

The V call is TRBV7-2, the J call TRBJ1-1; no definite D call. With 2 bases removed from V and 11 bases from J, the gap between germline ends came to 18 bases. The CDR3 is 14 amino acids. Germline V CDR1 and CDR2: SGHTA, FQGNSA. For the CDR3, the DNA is TGTGCCAGCAGCTTATCCTTGGGGTCGTGTTTGGCTTTCTTT. Amino acid sequence: CASSLSLGSCLAFF. The whole variable domain, remainder taken from reference TRBV7-2 and TRBJ1-1, is GAGVSQSPSNKVTEKGKDVELRCDPISGHTALYWYRQSLGQGLEFLIYFQGNSAPDKSGLPSDRFSAERTGGSVSTLTIQRTQQEDSAVYLCASSLSLGSCLAFFGQGTRLTVV.

The chain joins TRBV4-3 to TRBJ2-1, with 7 bases that match TRBD1. This CDR3 has 16 amino acids. Trimming removed 0 bases from V and 4 bases from J; junction bases left unmatched: 6. CDR1 is LGHNA, CDR2 YSLEER, per germline. The CDR3 DNA reads TGCGCCAGCAGCCAAGACCGGGACAGCGAATACAATGAGCAGTTCTTC. Translation: CASSQDRDSEYNEQFF.

There are a few counts of this clonotype. The V call is TRBV15, the J call TRBJ2-7; 9 bases agree with TRBD1. This CDR3 spans 14 amino acids. Germline V gene lookup returns CDR1 LNHNV and CDR2 YYDKDF (reference sequence). V lost 1 base, J lost 7 bases, and 5 bases stayed unmatched. The CDR3: CATSRGTGANEQYF. CDR3 nucleotides: TGTGCCACCAGCAGAGGGACAGGGGCCAATGAGCAGTACTTC.

The chain uses TRBV4-3 and TRBJ2-1; D call uncertain. The CDR3 extends over 14 amino acids. Germline CDR1 reads LGHNA; CDR2 reads YSLEER. Trimming removed 2 bases at V and 2 bases at J, with 7 bases between. In nucleotides, the CDR3 is TGCGCCAGCAGCCAACAACTGACCTACAATGAGCAGTTCTTC. Protein: CASSQQLTYNEQFF.

The J gene is TRBJ2-5, the V gene TRBV19; unclear D gene. The CDR3 consists of 13 residues. Per germline, CDR1 LNHDA and CDR2 SQIVND (reference sequence). Trimming took off 4 bases at V and 5 bases at J, with 11 bases between the two ends. The CDR3 DNA sequence: TGTGCCAGTAGTACCGTCCGATCGGAGACCCAGTACTTC. Encoded protein: CASSTVRSETQYF.